These T cell receptor beta chains were read from a single sample in a study of Graves' ophthalmopathy and Graves' hyperthyroidism. TCRdb used MiXCR to reprocess the multiplex PCR reads, holding one entry per CDR3 protein. The sample has more than 1,000,000 distinct CDR3 sequences; about 38% are singletons. What was sequenced was peripheral blood or thyroid tissue (not recorded which). These receptors were obtained from an adult man with Graves' hyperthyroidism. Both conserved end residues are part of each CDR3. Fields, in order: J gene, V gene, D gene, clone size, CDR3 protein, CDR3 DNA. D genes are given only for firm matches. Size is omitted from some rows. Given values are once, few, many or a class for expanded clones.

j_call: TRBJ2-7; v_call: TRBV11-2; d_call: TRBD1; clone_size: few; cdr3_aa: CASSLMGQGRYEQYF; cdr3_nt: TGTGCCAGCAGCTTAATGGGACAGGGGCGGTACGAGCAGTACTTC
j_call: TRBJ1-2; v_call: TRBV15; d_call: TRBD1; clone_size: -; cdr3_aa: CATSRDDRGVGDYGYTF; cdr3_nt: TGTGCCACCAGCAGAGACGACAGGGGTGTTGGGGACTATGGCTACACCTTC
j_call: TRBJ2-6; v_call: TRBV11-2; d_call: TRBD1; clone_size: -; cdr3_aa: CASTPGQSISGANVLTF; cdr3_nt: TGTGCCAGCACCCCGGGACAGTCTATCTCTGGGGCCAACGTCCTGACTTTC
j_call: TRBJ1-2; v_call: TRBV14; d_call: -; clone_size: many; cdr3_aa: CASSQGVGSSANYGYTF; cdr3_nt: TGTGCCAGCAGCCAAGGCGTAGGGTCTTCCGCTAACTATGGCTACACCTTC
j_call: TRBJ2-6; v_call: TRBV2; d_call: TRBD1; clone_size: many; cdr3_aa: CASSEAGTGSGANVLTF; cdr3_nt: TGTGCCAGCAGTGAAGCGGGGACAGGGTCCGGGGCCAACGTCCTGACTTTC
j_call: TRBJ1-3; v_call: TRBV3-1; d_call: -; clone_size: few; cdr3_aa: CASSLRHSGNTIYF; cdr3_nt: TGTGCCAGCAGCCTGAGACACTCTGGAAACACCATATATTTT
j_call: TRBJ1-5; v_call: TRBV7-2; d_call: -; clone_size: many; cdr3_aa: CASSLKSGGNQPQHF; cdr3_nt: TGTGCCAGCAGCTTAAAGTCCGGGGGCAATCAGCCCCAGCATTTT
j_call: TRBJ2-7; v_call: TRBV10-3; d_call: -; clone_size: few; cdr3_aa: CASSYQGFTYEQYF; cdr3_nt: TGTGCCAGCAGTTACCAGGGATTCACCTACGAGCAGTACTTC
j_call: TRBJ1-2; v_call: TRBV7-9; d_call: -; clone_size: -; cdr3_aa: CASSLLGGRNYGYTF; cdr3_nt: TGTGCCAGCAGCTTACTGGGGGGACGGAACTATGGCTACACCTTC
j_call: TRBJ2-5; v_call: TRBV6-5; d_call: -; clone_size: -; cdr3_aa: CASSYGGSETQYF; cdr3_nt: TGTGCCAGCAGTTACGGTGGATCAGAGACCCAGTACTTC
j_call: TRBJ1-2; v_call: TRBV11-2; d_call: -; clone_size: many; cdr3_aa: CASSLEVTNYGYTF; cdr3_nt: TGTGCCAGCAGCTTAGAGGTCACCAACTATGGCTACACCTTC
j_call: TRBJ2-7; v_call: TRBV5-1; d_call: TRBD2; clone_size: many; cdr3_aa: CASRTAGGTYEQYF; cdr3_nt: TGCGCCAGCAGAACAGCGGGAGGGACCTACGAGCAGTACTTC
j_call: TRBJ1-3; v_call: TRBV7-2; d_call: -; clone_size: many; cdr3_aa: CAERAAGNTIYF; cdr3_nt: TGTGCCGAGAGAGCAGCTGGAAACACCATATATTTT
j_call: TRBJ1-4; v_call: TRBV15; d_call: -; clone_size: -; cdr3_aa: CATSSPRGKLFF; cdr3_nt: TGTGCCACCAGCAGTCCCAGGGGCAAACTGTTTTTT
j_call: TRBJ2-7; v_call: TRBV4-1; d_call: TRBD2; clone_size: -; cdr3_aa: CASSQTTSGSYEQYF; cdr3_nt: TGCGCCAGCAGCCAAACGACTAGCGGGTCATACGAGCAGTACTTC
j_call: TRBJ1-1; v_call: TRBV6-2/TRBV6-3; d_call: -; clone_size: -; cdr3_aa: CASSKGVVTEAFF; cdr3_nt: TGTGCCAGCAGCAAGGGGGTGGTCACTGAAGCTTTCTTT